The sample holds a few counts of the clone carrying this T cell receptor (beta chain). The target antigen is unknown. The V segment lost 4 bases and the J segment 5 bases; nucleotides outside the gene matches: 10. CDR3 size: 15 residues. From germline, CDR1 is SGHNT and CDR2 YYREEE (reference sequence). Active ophthalmopathy (CAS at least 3, NOSPECS at least 4), lasting under 3 months. The PBMC fraction was derived from around 10 ml of fresh peripheral blood. This entry comes from a study of Graves' ophthalmopathy and Graves' hyperthyroidism. Study at large: Before any treatment, peripheral blood was taken at the initial diagnosis. Study-wide findings and caveats: Among expanded thyroid clonotypes above 0.001 frequency, most also occurred in blood.

TCR beta CDR3 regions were amplified from RNA transcripts. The library came from an HTBI-primed first-round RT-PCR and a second-round multiplex PCR. TCRdb itself ran the multiplex PCR reads through MiXCR, one entry per CDR3 protein. The sample gives about 240,000 distinct CDR3 sequences, roughly 50% of which show up once; around 47% is in the top ten. V and J are TRBV5-4 and TRBJ2-5; 8 bases match TRBD2. The clonotype originates from an adult man with Graves' ophthalmopathy. Material for sequencing was peripheral blood. The CDR3 coding sequence is TGTGCCAGCAGCCCGCGCGGGGGGCCGGGTGAGACCCAGTACTTC. Translated: CASSPRGGPGETQYF.